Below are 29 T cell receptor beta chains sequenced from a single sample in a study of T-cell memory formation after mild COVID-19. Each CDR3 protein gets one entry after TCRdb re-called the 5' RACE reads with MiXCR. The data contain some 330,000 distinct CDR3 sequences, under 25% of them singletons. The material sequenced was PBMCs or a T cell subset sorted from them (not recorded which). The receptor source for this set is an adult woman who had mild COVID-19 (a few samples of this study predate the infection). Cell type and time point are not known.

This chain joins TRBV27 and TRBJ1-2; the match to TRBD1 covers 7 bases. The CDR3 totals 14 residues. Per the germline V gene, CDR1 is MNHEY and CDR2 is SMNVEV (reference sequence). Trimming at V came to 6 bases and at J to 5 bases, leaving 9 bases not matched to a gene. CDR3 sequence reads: CASSRQGSRYGYTF. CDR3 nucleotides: TGTGCCAGCAGCCGACAGGGTTCGCGGTATGGCTACACCTTC.

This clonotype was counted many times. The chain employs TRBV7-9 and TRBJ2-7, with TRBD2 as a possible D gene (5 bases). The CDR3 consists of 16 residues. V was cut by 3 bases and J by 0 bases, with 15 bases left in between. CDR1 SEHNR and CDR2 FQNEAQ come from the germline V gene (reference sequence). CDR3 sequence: CASSFGPRTPSYEQYF. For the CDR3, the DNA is TGTGCCAGCAGCTTCGGTCCCAGGACTCCCTCCTACGAGCAGTACTTC.

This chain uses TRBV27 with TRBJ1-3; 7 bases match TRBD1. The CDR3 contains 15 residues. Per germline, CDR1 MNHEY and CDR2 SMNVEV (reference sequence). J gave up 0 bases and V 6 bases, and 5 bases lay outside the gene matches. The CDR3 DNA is TGTGCCAGCAGGGACAGGACCATCTCTGGAAACACCATATATTTT. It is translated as CASRDRTISGNTIYF.

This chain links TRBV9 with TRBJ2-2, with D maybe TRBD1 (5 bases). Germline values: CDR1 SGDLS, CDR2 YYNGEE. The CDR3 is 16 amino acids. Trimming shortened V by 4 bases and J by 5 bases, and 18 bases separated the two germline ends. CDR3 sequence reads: CASSPRIGKGTGELFF. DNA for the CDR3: TGTGCCAGCAGCCCACGGATTGGGAAGGGGACCGGGGAGCTGTTTTTT.

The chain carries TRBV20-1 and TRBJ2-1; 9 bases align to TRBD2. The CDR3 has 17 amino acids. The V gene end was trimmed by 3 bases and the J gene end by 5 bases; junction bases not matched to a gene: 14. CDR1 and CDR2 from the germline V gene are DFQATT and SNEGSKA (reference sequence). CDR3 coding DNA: TGCAGTGCTAGCGTCCCGGGCGCTAGCGGGGCAAACAATGAGCAGTTCTTC. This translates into CSASVPGASGANNEQFF.

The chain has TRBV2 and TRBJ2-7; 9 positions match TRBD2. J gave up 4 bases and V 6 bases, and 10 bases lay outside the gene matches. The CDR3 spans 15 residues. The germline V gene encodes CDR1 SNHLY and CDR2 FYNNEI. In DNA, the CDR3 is TGTGCCAGCAGGGGGACTAGCCCCAAAAGATACGAGCAGTACTTC. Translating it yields CASRGTSPKRYEQYF.

This CDR3 is CASSPRGRVHNYGYTF. CDR3 in DNA: TGTGCCAGCAGTCCCAGGGGGCGCGTTCATAACTATGGCTACACCTTC. V and J are TRBV6-5 and TRBJ1-2; 8 bases are a match to TRBD1. Germline assignment: CDR1 MNHEY and CDR2 SVGAGI. The CDR3 consists of 16 residues. Unmatched junction bases numbered 9, after V lost 5 bases and J lost 1 base.

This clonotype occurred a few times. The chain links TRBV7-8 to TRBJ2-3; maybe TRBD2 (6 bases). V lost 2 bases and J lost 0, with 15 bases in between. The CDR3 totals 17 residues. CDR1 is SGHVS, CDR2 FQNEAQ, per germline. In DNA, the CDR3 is TGTGCCAGCAGCTTACCGCGGGGCGGACAAAGCACAGATACGCAGTATTTT. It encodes CASSLPRGGQSTDTQYF.

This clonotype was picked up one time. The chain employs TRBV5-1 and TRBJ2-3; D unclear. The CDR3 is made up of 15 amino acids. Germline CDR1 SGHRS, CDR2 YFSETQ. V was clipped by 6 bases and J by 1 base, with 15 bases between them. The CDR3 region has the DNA TGCGCCAGCACCCAAGGTGGGCAGGGCACAGATACGCAGTATTTT. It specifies CASTQGGQGTDTQYF.

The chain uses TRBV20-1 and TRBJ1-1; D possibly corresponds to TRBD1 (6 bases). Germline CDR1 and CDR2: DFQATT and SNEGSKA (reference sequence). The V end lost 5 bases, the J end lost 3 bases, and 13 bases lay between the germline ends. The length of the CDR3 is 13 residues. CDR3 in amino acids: CSAARDMDTEAFF. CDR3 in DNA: TGCAGTGCTGCGAGGGACATGGACACTGAAGCTTTCTTT.

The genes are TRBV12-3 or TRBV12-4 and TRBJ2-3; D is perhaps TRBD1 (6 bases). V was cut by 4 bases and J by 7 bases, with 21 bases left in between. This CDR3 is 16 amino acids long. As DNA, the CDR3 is TGTGCCAGCAGTTCCCGGACAGATACTGAGTCCAATACGCAGTATTTT. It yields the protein CASSSRTDTESNTQYF.

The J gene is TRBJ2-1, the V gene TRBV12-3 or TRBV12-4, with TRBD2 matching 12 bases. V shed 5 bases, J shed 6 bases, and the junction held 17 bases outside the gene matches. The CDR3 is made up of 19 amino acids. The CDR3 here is CASSLLPLWASGRANEQFF. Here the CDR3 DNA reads TGTGCCAGCAGTCTCCTCCCTCTGTGGGCTAGCGGGAGGGCCAATGAGCAGTTCTTC.

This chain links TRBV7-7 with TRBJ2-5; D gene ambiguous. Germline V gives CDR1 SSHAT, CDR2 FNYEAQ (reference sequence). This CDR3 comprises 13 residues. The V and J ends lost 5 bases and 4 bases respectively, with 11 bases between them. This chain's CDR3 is CASSPNPGETQYF. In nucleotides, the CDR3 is TGTGCCAGCAGCCCCAATCCGGGAGAGACCCAGTACTTC. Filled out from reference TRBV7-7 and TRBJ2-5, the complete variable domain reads GAGVSQSPRYKVTKRGQDVTLRCDPISSHATLYWYQQALGQGPEFLTYFNYEAQPDKSGLPSDRFSAERPEGSISTLTIQRTEQRDSAMYRCASSPNPGETQYFGPGTRLLVL.

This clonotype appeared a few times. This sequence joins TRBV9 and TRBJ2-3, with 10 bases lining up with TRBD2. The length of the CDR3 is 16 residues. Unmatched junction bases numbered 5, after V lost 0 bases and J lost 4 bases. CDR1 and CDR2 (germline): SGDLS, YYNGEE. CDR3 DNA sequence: TGTGCCAGCAGCGTAGTCAGCGGGGGGGCCCCAGATACGCAGTATTTT. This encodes CASSVVSGGAPDTQYF.

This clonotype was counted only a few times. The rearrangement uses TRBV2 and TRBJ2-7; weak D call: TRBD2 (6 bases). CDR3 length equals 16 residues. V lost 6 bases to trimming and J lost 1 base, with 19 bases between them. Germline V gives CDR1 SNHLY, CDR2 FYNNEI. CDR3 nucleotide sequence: TGTGCCAGCAGCCCGACTGGAAAACGGGGGTCCTACGAGCAGTACTTC. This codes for CASSPTGKRGSYEQYF.

CDR3 bases: TGTGCCAGTAGCCTAGCGGGGGGGCAGGGAGATACGCAGTATTTT. It translates to CASSLAGGQGDTQYF. The chain has TRBV19 and TRBJ2-3; 12 bases match TRBD2. Germline V gene data show CDR1 as LNHDA and CDR2 as SQIVND (reference sequence). V shed 6 bases and J 5 bases; nucleotides not matched to a gene: 6. CDR3 length: 15 residues.

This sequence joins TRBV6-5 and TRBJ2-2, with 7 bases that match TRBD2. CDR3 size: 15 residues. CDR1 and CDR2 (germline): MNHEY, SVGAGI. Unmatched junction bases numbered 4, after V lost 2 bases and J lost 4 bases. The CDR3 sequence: CASSYRGEGTGELFF. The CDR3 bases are TGTGCCAGCAGTTACCGGGGGGAGGGCACCGGGGAGCTGTTTTTT.

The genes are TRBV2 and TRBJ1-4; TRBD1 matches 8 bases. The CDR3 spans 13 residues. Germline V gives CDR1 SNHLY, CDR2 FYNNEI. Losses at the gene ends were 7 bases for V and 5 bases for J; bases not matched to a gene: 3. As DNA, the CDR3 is TGTGCCAGCAATAGGGACAGGAATGAAAAACTGTTTTTT. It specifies CASNRDRNEKLFF.

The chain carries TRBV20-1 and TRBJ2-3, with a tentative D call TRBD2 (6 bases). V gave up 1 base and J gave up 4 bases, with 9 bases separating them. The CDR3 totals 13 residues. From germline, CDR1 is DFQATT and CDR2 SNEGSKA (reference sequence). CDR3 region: CSARGRLADTQYF. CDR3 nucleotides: TGCAGTGCTAGAGGTAGACTAGCAGATACGCAGTATTTT.

CDR3 DNA sequence: TGTGCCAGCTCAGCCGAGGGCTCTGGGGCCAACGTCCTGACTTTC. Translating gives CASSAEGSGANVLTF. J is TRBJ2-6 and V is TRBV6-5, with a tentative D call TRBD2 (5 bases). Deletions cut 8 bases from V and 0 bases from J, with 11 bases between. There are 15 residues in the CDR3. Per germline, CDR1 MNHEY and CDR2 SVGAGI.

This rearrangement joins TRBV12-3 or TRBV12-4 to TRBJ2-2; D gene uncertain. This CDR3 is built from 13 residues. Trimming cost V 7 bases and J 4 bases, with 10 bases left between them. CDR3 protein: CASTVGFTGELFF. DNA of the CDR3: TGTGCCAGCACTGTCGGTTTCACCGGGGAGCTGTTTTTT.

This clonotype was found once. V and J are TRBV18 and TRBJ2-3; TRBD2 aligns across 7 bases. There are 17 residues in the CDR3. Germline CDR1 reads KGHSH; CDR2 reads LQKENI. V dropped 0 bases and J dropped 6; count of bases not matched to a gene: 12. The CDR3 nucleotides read TGTGCCAGCTCACCACCTCAGTCGGCGGGAGTTGTGGATACGCAGTATTTT. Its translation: CASSPPQSAGVVDTQYF.

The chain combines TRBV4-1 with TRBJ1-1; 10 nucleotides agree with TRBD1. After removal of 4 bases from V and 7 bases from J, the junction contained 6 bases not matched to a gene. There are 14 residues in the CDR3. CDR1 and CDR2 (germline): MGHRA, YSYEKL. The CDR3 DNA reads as TGCGCCAGCAGCCGCGACAGGGGGCTTGGTGAAGCTTTCTTT. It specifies CASSRDRGLGEAFF.

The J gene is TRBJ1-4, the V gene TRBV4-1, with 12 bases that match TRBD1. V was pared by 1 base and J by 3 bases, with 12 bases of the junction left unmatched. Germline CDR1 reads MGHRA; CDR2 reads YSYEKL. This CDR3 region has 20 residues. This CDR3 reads CASSQVAGTGGRESNEKLFF. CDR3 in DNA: TGCGCCAGCAGCCAAGTTGCTGGGACAGGGGGCAGAGAGTCTAATGAAAAACTGTTTTTT.

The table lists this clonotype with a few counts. This CDR3 is CASSPPTGTYEQYF. The CDR3 DNA follows: TGTGCCAGCAGCCCGCCGACAGGCACCTACGAGCAGTACTTC. The gene calls are TRBV7-9 and TRBJ2-7, with a weak D call TRBD1 (6 bases). Germline V gene data show CDR1 as SEHNR and CDR2 as FQNEAQ (reference sequence). The CDR3 is 14 residues long. Trimming left V 5 bases short and J 2 bases short, with 13 bases between. The full variable domain, with the rest looked up from reference TRBV7-9 and TRBJ2-7, is DTGVSQNPRHKITKRGQNVTFRCDPISEHNRLYWYRQTLGQGPEFLTYFQNEAQLEKSRLLSDRFSAERPKGSFSTLEIQRTEQGDSAMYLCASSPPTGTYEQYFGPGTRLTVT.

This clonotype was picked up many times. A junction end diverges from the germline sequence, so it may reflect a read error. This CDR3 reads CASSAGQGSSYEQYF. In nucleotides, the CDR3 is TGTGCTAGCAGCGCAGGACAGGGGAGCTCCTACGAGCAGTACTTC. V usage is TRBV7-7 and J usage is TRBJ2-7, with 9 bases that match TRBD1. The length of the CDR3 is 15 residues. Germline-derived CDR1 and CDR2 are SSHAT and FNYEAQ (reference sequence).

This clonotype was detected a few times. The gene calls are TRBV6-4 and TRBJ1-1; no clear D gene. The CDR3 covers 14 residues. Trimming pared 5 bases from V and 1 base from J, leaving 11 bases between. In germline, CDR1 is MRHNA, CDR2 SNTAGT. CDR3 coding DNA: TGTGCCAGCAGTCAAAGGCCAGGGAACACTGAAGCTTTCTTT. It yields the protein CASSQRPGNTEAFF.

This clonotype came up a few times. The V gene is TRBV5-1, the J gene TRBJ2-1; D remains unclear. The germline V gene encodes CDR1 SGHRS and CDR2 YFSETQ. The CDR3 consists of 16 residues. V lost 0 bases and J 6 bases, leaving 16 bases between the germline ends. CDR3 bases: TGCGCCAGCAGCTTGGAGGGCGCAGGTGCCGTCAATGAGCAGTTCTTC. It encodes CASSLEGAGAVNEQFF.

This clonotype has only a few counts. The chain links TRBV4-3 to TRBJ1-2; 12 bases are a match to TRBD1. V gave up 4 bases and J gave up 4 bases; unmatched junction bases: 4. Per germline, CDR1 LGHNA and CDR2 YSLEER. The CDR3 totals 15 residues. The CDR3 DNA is TGCGCCAGCAGCCCAGGGGACAGGGGGCCCTATGGCTACACCTTC. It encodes CASSPGDRGPYGYTF.